Described below is a single T cell receptor beta chain sequence and its context. Methods used by the authors: Quantification of nucleated cells was approximated via reference gene primer amplification. Profiled with immunoSEQ multiplex PCR; TCRdb holds only in-frame clones, not every one. V and J calls and clone size are copied from that table; D and trimming were computed from the DNA. The data hold fewer than 120,000 clones, with roughly four fifths observed a single time. CDR3 size: 13 residues. Trimming cost V 9 bases and J 2 bases, with 14 bases left between them. The germline gives CDR1 WSHSY, CDR2 SAAADI. The data stem from a study of blood T cell repertoires in COVID-19. Study as a whole: Samples taken during acute and convalescent COVID-19 were collected in the United States, Italy and Spain. Sample material is recorded as cDNA or gDNA derived from T cells, B-cell-depleted T cells, or PBMCs.

Sequencing was carried out using peripheral blood. This TCR was sampled from an older woman with acute or convalescent COVID-19. The chain joins TRBV10-2 to TRBJ2-7, with a tentative D call TRBD2 (6 bases). CDR3 protein: CASGRRGPYEQYF. Written as DNA, the CDR3 is TGCGCCAGTGGTAGGAGGGGACCCTACGAGCAGTACTTC.